This TCR beta chain is from a study of T cell responses to AZD1222 COVID-19 vaccine. Using immunoSEQ multiplex PCR, the repertoire was profiled, and TCRdb retains in-frame clones only, with some absent. The table shows roughly 130,000 clones, with about 88% occurring only once. The CDR3 loop spans 11 amino acids. Looked up from germline, CDR1 is DFQATT and CDR2 is SNEGSKA (reference sequence). The receptor was derived from an adult in good health. Sequenced material: peripheral blood, taken on day 0 of AZD1222 vaccination. The rearrangement uses TRBV20-1 and TRBJ2-7; D uncertain. DNA for the CDR3: TGCAGCCCCGGGTCTCACTACGAGCAGTACTTC. Its translation is CSPGSHYEQYF.